These T cell receptor beta chains were read from a single sample in a study of radiation and T cells in renal cell carcinoma. TCRdb's table, derived via immunoSEQ multiplex PCR, lists solely in-frame clones and lacks some. The table includes 100,000 or so clones, 65% to 90% detected once. The sample in question was blood, obtained from a patient whose treatment included radiotherapy and nephrectomy. The source is a man aged 45-65 years with renal cell carcinoma. The CDR3 runs from the conserved cysteine through the conserved F or W. D genes are given only for firm matches. The listing skips clone size in some rows; elsewhere it reads once, few, many or a size class.

J gene,clone size,V gene,D gene,CDR3 protein,CDR3 DNA
TRBJ1-2,.,TRBV27,TRBD1,CASSFQGQGSYYGYTF,TGTGCCAGCAGTTTCCAGGGACAGGGTAGCTACTATGGCTACACCTTC
TRBJ1-3,.,TRBV5-1,TRBD1,CASSLVGTVIGGNTIYF,TGCGCCAGCAGCTTGGTTGGGACAGTAATAGGTGGAAACACCATATATTTT
TRBJ1-2,.,TRBV7-9,.,CASSLEQLYGYTF,TGTGCCAGCAGCTTAGAACAGCTCTATGGCTACACCTTC
TRBJ1-2,.,TRBV2,.,CASSENSYGYTF,TGTGCCAGCAGTGAGAATTCCTATGGCTACACCTTC
TRBJ2-5,once,TRBV7-6,TRBD2,CASSLVSGGAPGTQYF,TGTGCCAGCAGCTTAGTTAGCGGGGGGGCTCCTGGGACCCAGTACTTC
TRBJ1-5,once,TRBV7-8,TRBD1,CASSLEMGQSNQPQHF,TGTGCCAGCAGCTTAGAGATGGGACAGAGCAATCAGCCCCAGCATTTT
TRBJ1-5,.,TRBV7-8,.,CASSATGSNQPQHF,TGTGCCAGCAGCGCGACAGGAAGCAATCAGCCCCAGCATTTT
TRBJ2-7,.,TRBV5-1,.,CASSLAGTALEQYF,TGCGCCAGCAGCTTGGCCGGGACGGCCCTCGAGCAGTACTTC
TRBJ2-7,.,TRBV5-1,.,CASSLNFLGTYEQYF,TGCGCCAGCAGCTTGAATTTCCTAGGGACCTACGAGCAGTACTTC
TRBJ1-2,.,TRBV6-5,.,CASSPGRRFYGYTF,TGTGCCAGCAGTCCCGGGCGGAGGTTTTATGGCTACACCTTC
TRBJ2-7,.,TRBV25-1,TRBD1,CATESTGRPYEQYF,TGTGCCACCGAATCGACAGGGCGACCGTACGAGCAGTACTTC
TRBJ2-3,.,TRBV5-1,.,CASSLFVSPTDTQYF,TGCGCCAGCAGCTTGTTTGTCAGCCCAACAGATACGCAGTATTTT
TRBJ2-3,.,TRBV2,.,CASSRDSTDTQYF,TGTGCCAGCAGTCGGGATAGCACAGATACGCAGTATTTT